This TCR beta chain was identified during a study of beta chain features in type 1 diabetes. Study as a whole: The examined sorted cells totaled some 99 million across samples. Study-wide findings and caveats: Fewer junction insertions and more nucleotide deletions appeared in type 1 diabetes patients. Patients with Type 1 diabetes showed moderately but significantly shorter TCRB CDR3s in all four CD4+ subsets. Whether HLA type affects TCRB rearrangement stayed undetermined in the present work.

As every portion of the isolated RNA was reverse transcribed, the sequencing read expressed TCRB transcripts. Only in-frame clones appear in the TCRdb table, and some are missing; sequencing was by immunoSEQ multiplex PCR. Among about 650,000 clones listed, approximately 13% were seen once. As regards this clone: Its matching antigen is unknown.

The receptor was derived from a man aged 30 to 45 with type 1 diabetes. Sequencing was performed on naive CD4+ T cells from blood.

The CDR3 loop is CAWQPGLAGNEQFF. The CDR3 DNA is TGTGCCTGGCAGCCGGGACTAGCAGGTAATGAGCAGTTCTTC. This chain links TRBV30 with TRBJ2-1, with 9 bases identical to TRBD2. This CDR3 contains 14 residues. CDR1 and CDR2 (germline): GTSNPN, SVGIG (reference sequence). The junction had 9 bases not matched to a gene; V was cut back by 5 bases and J by 7 bases.